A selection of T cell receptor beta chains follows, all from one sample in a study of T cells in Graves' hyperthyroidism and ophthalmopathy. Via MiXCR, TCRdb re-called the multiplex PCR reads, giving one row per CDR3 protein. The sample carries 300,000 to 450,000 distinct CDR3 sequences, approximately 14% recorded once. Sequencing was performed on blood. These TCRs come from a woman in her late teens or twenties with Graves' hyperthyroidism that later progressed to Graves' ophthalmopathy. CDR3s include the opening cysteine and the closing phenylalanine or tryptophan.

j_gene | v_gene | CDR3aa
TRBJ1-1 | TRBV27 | CASSLSIRANTEAFF
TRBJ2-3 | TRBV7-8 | CASSTRDSGTDTQYF
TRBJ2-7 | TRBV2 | CASTRQSSYEQYF
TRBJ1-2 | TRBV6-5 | CASSYSTGTPYGYTF
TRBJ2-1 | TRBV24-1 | CATSDSPGGVASYNEQFF
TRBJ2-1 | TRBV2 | CASTHEVLYNEQFF
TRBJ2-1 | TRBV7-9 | CASSFVLNNEQFF
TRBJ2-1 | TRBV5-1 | CASSLMWELDNEQFF
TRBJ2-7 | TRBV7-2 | CASSEEGVGPYEQYF
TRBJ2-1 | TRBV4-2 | CASSQDYLPLRSSYNEQFF
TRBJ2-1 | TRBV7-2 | CASSLVVSGRGEQFF
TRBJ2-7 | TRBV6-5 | CASSYSAGDEQYF
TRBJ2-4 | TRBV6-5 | CASSYSGTAGQNIQYF
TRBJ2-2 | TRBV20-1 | CSARVPERGETGELFF
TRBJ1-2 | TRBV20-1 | CSARRTERLGFYGYTF
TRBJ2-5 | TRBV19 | CASSRGQGVETQYF
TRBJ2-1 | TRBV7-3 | CASSLEGTSPPNEQFF
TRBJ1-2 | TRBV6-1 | CASSEWDRGPYGYTF
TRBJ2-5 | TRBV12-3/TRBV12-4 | CASSLARGFGRGQETQYF
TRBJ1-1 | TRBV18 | CASSPPMDTEAFF
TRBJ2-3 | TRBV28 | CASSLRHLFSTDTQYF
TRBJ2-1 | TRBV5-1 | CASSSGTYNEQFF
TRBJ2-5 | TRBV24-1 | CATSERGAWETQYF
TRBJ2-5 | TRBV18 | CASSLGHGGQETQYF
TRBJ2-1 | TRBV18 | CASSSTWLEGGNEQFF
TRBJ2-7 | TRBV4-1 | CASSPRTSGRGALYEQYF
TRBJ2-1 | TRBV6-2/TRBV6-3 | CASSPGTGKRGYNEQFF
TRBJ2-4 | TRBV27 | CASSLGGENIQYF
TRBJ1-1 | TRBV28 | CASSLYGAEAFF
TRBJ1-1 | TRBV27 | CASSLRSTGRGNTEAFF
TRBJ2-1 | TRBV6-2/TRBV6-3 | CASRLRLEQFF
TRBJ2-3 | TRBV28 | CASSLGPDPLTDTQYF
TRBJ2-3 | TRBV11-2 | CASSLVRLAGSTDTQYF
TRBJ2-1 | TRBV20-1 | CSAEGLAGQERFF
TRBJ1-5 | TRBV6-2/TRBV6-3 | CASSYSGRPQHF
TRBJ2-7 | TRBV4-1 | CASSHQAADEQYF
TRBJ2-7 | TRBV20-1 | CSATPEDGSYEQYF
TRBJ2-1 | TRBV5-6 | CASSFNDEQFF
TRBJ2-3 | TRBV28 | CASSTGVSSTDTQYF
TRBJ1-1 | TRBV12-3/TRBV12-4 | CASSPRQGGYTEAFF